This TCR beta chain originates from a study of CD8+ T cells in alopecia areata. The study's findings and limits: Lesional tissue from the scalp (especially in alopecia totalis/universalis) showed higher clonality than normal scalp. Relative to mice, TCR sharing across patients was less clear, a difference possibly HLA-related. Scalp data also include sequences from resident alphabeta T cells of normal skin.

On this clone: Its antigen is not identified.

cDNA reverse transcribed from extracted RNA served as the sequencing template. The repertoire was sequenced with immunoSEQ multiplex PCR; TCRdb's copy has only in-frame clones and lacks some. Among a few hundred thousand clones listed, roughly 50% were seen once. The CDR3 runs 13 residues. Germline CDR1 and CDR2: SGHDT and YYEEEE. V was trimmed by 4 bases and J by 6 bases, leaving 14 bases between them. Source material: CD8+ T cells sorted from blood. V is TRBV5-6 and J is TRBJ2-7; D remains unclear. The clonotype was recovered from a human donor in good health. The CDR3 coding sequence is TGTGCCAGCAGCACCGGGCGTCTAGGCGAGCAGTACTTC. Amino acids: CASSTGRLGEQYF.